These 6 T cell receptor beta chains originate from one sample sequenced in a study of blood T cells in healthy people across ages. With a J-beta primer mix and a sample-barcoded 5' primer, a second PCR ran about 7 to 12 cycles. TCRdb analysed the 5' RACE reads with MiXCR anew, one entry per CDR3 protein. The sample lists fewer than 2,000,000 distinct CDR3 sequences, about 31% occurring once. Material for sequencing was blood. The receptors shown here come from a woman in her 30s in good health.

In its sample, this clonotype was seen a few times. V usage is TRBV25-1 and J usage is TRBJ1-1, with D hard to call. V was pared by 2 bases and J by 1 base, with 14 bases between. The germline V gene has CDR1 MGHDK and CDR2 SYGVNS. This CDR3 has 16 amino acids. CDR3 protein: CASSEVTGIANTEAFF. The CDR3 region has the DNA TGTGCCAGCAGTGAAGTTACCGGGATAGCGAACACTGAAGCTTTCTTT.

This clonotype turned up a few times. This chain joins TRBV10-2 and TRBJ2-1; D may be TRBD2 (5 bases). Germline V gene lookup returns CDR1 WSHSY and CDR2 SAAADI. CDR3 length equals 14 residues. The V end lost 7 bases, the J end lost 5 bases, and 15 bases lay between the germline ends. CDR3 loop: CASTAPGLHNEQFF. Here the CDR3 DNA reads TGCGCCAGCACCGCCCCTGGACTTCACAATGAGCAGTTCTTC.

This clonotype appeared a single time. Here the CDR3 reads CASPRGCGGRGETQYF. The CDR3 coding sequence is TGTGCCAGCCCCCGCGGGTGTGGCGGACGGGGTGAGACCCAGTACTTC. The chain is built from TRBV2 and TRBJ2-5; possibly TRBD2 for D (5 bases). Germline values: CDR1 SNHLY, CDR2 FYNNEI. CDR3 size: 16 residues. Trimming left V 8 bases short and J 5 bases short, with 24 bases between. Drawing the rest from reference TRBV2 and TRBJ2-5, the complete variable domain is EPEVTQTPSHQVTQMGQEVILRCVPISNHLYFYWYRQILGQKVEFLVSFYNNEISEKSEIFDDQFSVERPDGSNFTLKIRSTKLEDSAMYFCASPRGCGGRGETQYFGPGTRLLVL.

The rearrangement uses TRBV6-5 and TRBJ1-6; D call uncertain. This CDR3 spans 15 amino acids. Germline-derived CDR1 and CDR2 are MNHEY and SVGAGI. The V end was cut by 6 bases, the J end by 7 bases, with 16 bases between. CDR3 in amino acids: CASSPGRPANSPLHF. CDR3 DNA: TGTGCCAGCAGCCCCGGGAGACCGGCAAATTCACCCCTCCACTTT.

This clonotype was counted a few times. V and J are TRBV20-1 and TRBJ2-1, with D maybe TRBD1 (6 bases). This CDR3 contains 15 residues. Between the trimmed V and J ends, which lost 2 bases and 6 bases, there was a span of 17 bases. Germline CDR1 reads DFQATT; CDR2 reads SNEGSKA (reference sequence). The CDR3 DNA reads TGCAGTGCTAGAAAGGGGGTAAGACGTAGCAATGAGCAGTTCTTC. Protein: CSARKGVRRSNEQFF.

CDR3 sequence: CASSPYGLAGSPKGETQYF. CDR3 DNA sequence: TGCGCCAGCAGCCCCTATGGACTAGCGGGATCCCCCAAGGGAGAGACCCAGTACTTC. V gene TRBV4-1 combines with J gene TRBJ2-5; 12 nucleotides agree with TRBD2. The V gene end was trimmed by 4 bases and the J gene end by 4 bases; junction bases not matched to a gene: 16. Per germline, CDR1 MGHRA and CDR2 YSYEKL. CDR3 length equals 19 residues.